This T cell receptor (beta chain) is drawn from a study of blood T cell repertoires in COVID-19. Study information: In each case, the material was cDNA or gDNA derived from T cells, B-cell-depleted T cells, or PBMCs.

In the study's own analysis: Estimated nucleated cell counts came from reference gene primer amplification. The method was immunoSEQ multiplex PCR; TCRdb's version includes in-frame clones alone and lacks a portion of them. V and J calls and clone size come straight from that table; D and trimming were deduced from the DNA. Of roughly 96,000 clones listed, 80% to 85% are singletons. Trimming took 0 bases from V and 4 from J, leaving 13 bases between them. Germline assignment: CDR1 MNHEY and CDR2 SVGEGT. The CDR3 sequence is 16 residues long. The rearrangement joins TRBV6-2 or TRBV6-3 to TRBJ1-5, with no clear D. Material: peripheral blood. The TCR comes from a man between 60 and 75 years old with acute or convalescent COVID-19. The CDR3 sequence is CASSYSSRSGNQPQHF. As DNA, the CDR3 is TGTGCCAGCAGTTACTCGAGTAGGTCGGGGAATCAGCCCCAGCATTTT.